This is a list of T cell receptor beta chains from one sample in a study of cytomegalovirus exposure and HLA in healthy donors. Here immunoSEQ multiplex PCR was the method, and the copy in TCRdb shows in-frame clones only, minus some. Here the sample spans 250,000 to 300,000 clones, nearly 90% being singletons. The sample consisted of PBMCs. These receptors all come from a woman between 18 and 29 years old in good health and CMV-seronegative. Both conserved end residues are part of each CDR3. A D gene is named only where the DNA matches it firmly. Not all rows give a size; the values are once, few, many and, for expanded clones, a class.

j_gene	d_gene	v_gene	abundance	CDR3aa	CDR3nt
TRBJ1-5	TRBD1	TRBV13	NA	CASSLRDRGGQPQHF	TGTGCCAGCAGCCTCCGGGACAGGGGAGGACAGCCCCAGCATTTT
TRBJ2-2	NA	TRBV7-8	NA	CASSLRAGLTNTGELFF	TGTGCCAGCAGCTTACGGGCGGGACTTACAAACACCGGGGAGCTGTTTTTT
TRBJ2-2	TRBD1	TRBV4-1	once	CASSQGQGFTGELFF	TGCGCCAGCAGCCAAGGACAGGGCTTCACCGGGGAGCTGTTTTTT
TRBJ2-2	TRBD1	TRBV6-4	once	CASRQGANTGELFF	TGTGCCAGCAGACAGGGGGCGAACACCGGGGAGCTGTTTTTT
TRBJ1-2	TRBD1	TRBV7-8	NA	CASSPYTMTGSNYGYTF	TGTGCCAGCAGCCCCTATACCATGACAGGGTCCAACTATGGCTACACCTTC
TRBJ2-5	NA	TRBV5-4	NA	CASSLTSRVEETQYF	TGTGCCAGCAGCTTGACTAGCCGGGTTGAGGAGACCCAGTACTTC
TRBJ1-1	NA	TRBV27	NA	CASREETGNTEAFF	TGTGCCAGCAGGGAAGAAACAGGGAACACTGAAGCTTTCTTT
TRBJ1-1	NA	TRBV2	NA	CASSVGSGVDTEAFF	TGTGCCAGCAGTGTCGGGTCAGGGGTCGACACTGAAGCTTTCTTT
TRBJ1-1	TRBD1	TRBV7-9	NA	CASSPGQGNTEAFF	TGTGCCAGCAGCCCAGGACAGGGGAACACTGAAGCTTTCTTT
TRBJ1-2	TRBD1	TRBV6-4	few	CASIQGYGYTF	TGTGCCAGCATACAGGGGTACGGCTACACCTTC
TRBJ1-5	TRBD1	TRBV6-1	NA	CASSVGTDYNQPQHF	TGTGCCAGCAGTGTCGGGACAGACTACAATCAGCCCCAGCATTTT
TRBJ2-5	NA	TRBV11-2	NA	CASSLAEETQYF	TGTGCCAGCAGCTTGGCAGAAGAGACCCAGTACTTC
TRBJ2-5	TRBD1	TRBV7-2	NA	CASSFGQGGKTQYF	TGTGCCAGCAGCTTCGGACAGGGGGGAAAGACCCAGTACTTC
TRBJ2-3	TRBD2	TRBV27	NA	CASSSPSGAGTDTQYF	TGTGCCAGCAGTTCCCCTAGCGGGGCGGGGACAGATACGCAGTATTTT
TRBJ2-7	TRBD1	TRBV6-5	few	CASSYKGQTYEQYF	TGTGCCAGCAGTTACAAGGGACAGACCTACGAGCAGTACTTC
TRBJ1-2	NA	TRBV30	NA	CAWSPGTNYGYTF	TGTGCCTGGAGTCCAGGGACTAACTATGGCTACACCTTC
TRBJ1-5	NA	TRBV2	few	CASSDWTNAGQPQHF	TGTGCCAGCAGTGATTGGACAAATGCCGGGCAGCCCCAGCATTTT
TRBJ1-4	TRBD1	TRBV4-1	NA	CASGLGGGVTNEKLFF	TGCGCCAGCGGCCTTGGAGGGGGCGTAACTAATGAAAAACTGTTTTTT
TRBJ2-1	NA	TRBV5-6	NA	CASSYSLSGNEQFF	TGTGCCAGCAGCTACAGTTTGTCTGGCAATGAGCAGTTCTTC
TRBJ1-3	NA	TRBV30	NA	CAWSVPSDSQGNTIYF	TGTGCCTGGAGTGTACCTTCGGACAGCCAGGGAAACACCATATATTTT
TRBJ1-5	NA	TRBV6-5	NA	CASRSLFSNQPQHF	TGTGCCAGCAGGTCACTATTTAGCAATCAGCCCCAGCATTTT
TRBJ2-5	NA	TRBV7-6	NA	CASSLLQFQETQYF	TGTGCCAGCAGCTTACTGCAGTTCCAAGAGACCCAGTACTTC
TRBJ1-2	NA	TRBV28	NA	CASSPQGSYGYTF	TGTGCCAGCAGTCCTCAGGGGTCCTATGGCTACACCTTC
TRBJ2-3	NA	TRBV2	NA	CASSDRARRPNTDTQYF	TGTGCCAGCAGTGATAGAGCCAGGCGTCCAAACACAGATACGCAGTATTTT
TRBJ2-1	TRBD2	TRBV7-8	NA	CASMLAGADNEQFF	TGTGCCAGCATGCTAGCGGGGGCAGACAATGAGCAGTTCTTC
TRBJ1-1	NA	TRBV28	NA	CASSLVRGGVIKNTEAFF	TGTGCCAGCAGTCTCGTTAGGGGTGGGGTGATAAAGAACACTGAAGCTTTCTTT
TRBJ2-7	TRBD2	TRBV5-5	NA	CASSNGTSGSYEQYF	TGTGCCAGCAGCAACGGGACTAGCGGATCCTACGAGCAGTACTTC
TRBJ2-1	NA	TRBV29-1	NA	CSVVDRQGLRSYNEQFF	TGCAGCGTTGTAGATCGGCAGGGCCTTCGCTCCTACAATGAGCAGTTCTTC
TRBJ1-2	NA	TRBV28	NA	CASSFQLVRARNYGYTF	TGTGCCAGCAGTTTTCAATTGGTGAGGGCTCGCAACTATGGCTACACCTTC
TRBJ2-1	NA	TRBV29-1	NA	CSVEGRIPVSSYNEQFF	TGCAGCGTTGAGGGCAGGATCCCAGTAAGCTCCTACAATGAGCAGTTCTTC
TRBJ2-1	NA	TRBV29-1	NA	CSVEEGLGDEQFF	TGCAGCGTTGAGGAGGGACTGGGGGATGAGCAGTTCTTC
TRBJ1-5	NA	TRBV10-3	NA	CAISEGRGDQPQHF	TGTGCCATCAGTGAAGGGAGGGGAGATCAGCCCCAGCATTTT
TRBJ2-7	TRBD1	TRBV6-5	NA	CASSYRDRGDEQYF	TGTGCCAGCAGTTATAGGGACAGGGGGGACGAGCAGTACTTC
TRBJ2-5	TRBD1	TRBV5-4	NA	CASSLRQGETQYF	TGTGCCAGCAGCTTACGACAGGGAGAGACCCAGTACTTC
TRBJ1-6	NA	TRBV28	NA	CASSLGQRSPLHF	TGTGCCAGCAGTTTGGGGCAACGTTCACCCCTCCACTTT
TRBJ1-5	NA	TRBV6-5	NA	CATGQGENQPQHF	TGTGCCACCGGACAAGGGGAAAATCAGCCCCAGCATTTT
TRBJ2-1	TRBD2	TRBV18	NA	CASSPTGTSGGNNEQFF	TGTGCCAGCTCACCCACCGGGACTAGCGGGGGAAATAATGAGCAGTTCTTC
TRBJ1-2	NA	TRBV9	NA	CASSEPNYGYTF	TGTGCCAGCAGCGAGCCGAACTATGGCTACACCTTC
TRBJ1-6	NA	TRBV13	NA	CASSFAGAYNSPLHF	TGTGCCAGCAGTTTCGCAGGGGCATATAATTCACCCCTCCACTTT
TRBJ1-1	TRBD1	TRBV5-1	once	CASSWTGMNTEAFF	TGCGCCAGCAGCTGGACAGGGATGAACACTGAAGCTTTCTTT
TRBJ2-1	NA	TRBV10-3	NA	CAISDIRGSYNEQFF	TGTGCCATCAGTGATATCCGGGGCTCCTACAATGAGCAGTTCTTC
TRBJ2-7	TRBD1	TRBV5-1	NA	CASSTGVGQGLDEQYF	TGCGCCAGCAGCACCGGGGTGGGACAGGGGTTGGACGAGCAGTACTTC
TRBJ1-1	TRBD1	TRBV19	NA	CASSIEGTVNTEAFF	TGTGCCAGTAGTATAGAAGGGACAGTGAACACTGAAGCTTTCTTT
TRBJ1-5	NA	TRBV7-2	few	CASSLGHNQPQHF	TGTGCCAGCAGCTTAGGACACAATCAGCCCCAGCATTTT
TRBJ1-1	NA	TRBV27	NA	CASSPGGDTEAFF	TGTGCCAGCAGTCCGGGCGGGGACACTGAAGCTTTCTTT
TRBJ2-2	TRBD1	TRBV4-1	once	CASSQNIQGAVTGELFF	TGCGCCAGCAGCCAAAACATACAGGGGGCGGTCACCGGGGAGCTGTTTTTT
TRBJ1-1	NA	TRBV7-2	once	CASSPATVPTEAFF	TGTGCCAGCAGCCCCGCGACAGTCCCCACTGAAGCTTTCTTT
TRBJ1-2	NA	TRBV12-5	NA	CASGLGGGYTF	TGTGCTAGTGGTTTGGGAGGAGGCTACACCTTC